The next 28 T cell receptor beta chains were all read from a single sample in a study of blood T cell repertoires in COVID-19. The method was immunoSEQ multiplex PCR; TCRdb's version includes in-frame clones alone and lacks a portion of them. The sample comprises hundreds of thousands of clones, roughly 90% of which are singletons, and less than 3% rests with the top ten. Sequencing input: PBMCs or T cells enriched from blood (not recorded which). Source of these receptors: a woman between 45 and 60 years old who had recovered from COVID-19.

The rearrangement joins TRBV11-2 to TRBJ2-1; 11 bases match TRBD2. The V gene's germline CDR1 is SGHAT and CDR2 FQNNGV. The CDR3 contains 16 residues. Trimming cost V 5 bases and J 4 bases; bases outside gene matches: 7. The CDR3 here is CASSPRRLAGYNEQFF. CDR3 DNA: TGTGCCAGCAGCCCCCGTCGACTAGCGGGATACAATGAGCAGTTCTTC.

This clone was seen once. This CDR3 reads CASSLFLGGRGGETQYF. In DNA, the CDR3 is TGTGCCAGCAGCTTGTTTCTCGGCGGGAGGGGCGGAGAGACCCAGTACTTC. The chain employs TRBV5-8 and TRBJ2-5; TRBD2 aligns across 9 bases. The CDR3 has 17 amino acids. Trimming removed 1 base from V and 4 bases from J; junction bases left unmatched: 11. The V gene's germline CDR1 is SGHTS and CDR2 YDEGEE.

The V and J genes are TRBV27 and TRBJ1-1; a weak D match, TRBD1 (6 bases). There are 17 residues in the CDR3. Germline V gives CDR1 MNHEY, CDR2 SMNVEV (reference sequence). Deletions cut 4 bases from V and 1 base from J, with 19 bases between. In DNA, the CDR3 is TGTGCCAGCAGTTCTTTGGCGATGGGGGCCGGGAACACTGAAGCTTTCTTT. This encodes CASSSLAMGAGNTEAFF.

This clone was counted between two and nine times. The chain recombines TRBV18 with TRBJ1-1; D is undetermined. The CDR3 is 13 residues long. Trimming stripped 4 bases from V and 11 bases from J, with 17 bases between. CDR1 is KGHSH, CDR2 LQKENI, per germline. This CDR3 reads CASSHAVKIEAFF. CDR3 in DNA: TGTGCCAGCTCACATGCGGTTAAGATCGAGGCTTTCTTT.

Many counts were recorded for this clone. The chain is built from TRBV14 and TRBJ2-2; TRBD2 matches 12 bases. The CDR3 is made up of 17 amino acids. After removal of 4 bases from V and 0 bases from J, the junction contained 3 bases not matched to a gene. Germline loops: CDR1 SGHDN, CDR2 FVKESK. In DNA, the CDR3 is TGTGCCAGCAGCCTTCGGACTAGCGGGGCGAACACCGGGGAGCTGTTTTTT. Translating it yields CASSLRTSGANTGELFF. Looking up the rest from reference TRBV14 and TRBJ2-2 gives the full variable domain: EAGVTQFPSHSVIEKGQTVTLRCDPISGHDNLYWYRRVMGKEIKFLLHFVKESKQDESGMPNNRFLAERTGGTYSTLKVQPAELEDSGVYFCASSLRTSGANTGELFFGEGSRLTVL.

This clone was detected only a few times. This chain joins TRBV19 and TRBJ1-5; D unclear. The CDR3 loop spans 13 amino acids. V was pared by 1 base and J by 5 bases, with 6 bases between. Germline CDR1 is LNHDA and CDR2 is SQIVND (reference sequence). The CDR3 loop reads CASSIVRDQPQHF. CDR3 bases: TGTGCCAGTAGTATAGTTCGGGATCAGCCCCAGCATTTT.

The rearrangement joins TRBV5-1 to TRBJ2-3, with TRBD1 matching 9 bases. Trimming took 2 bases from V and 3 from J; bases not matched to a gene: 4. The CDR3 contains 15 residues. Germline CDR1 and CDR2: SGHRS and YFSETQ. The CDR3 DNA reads TGCGCCAGCAGCTTTGGGACAGGGAGGACAGATACGCAGTATTTT. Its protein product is CASSFGTGRTDTQYF.

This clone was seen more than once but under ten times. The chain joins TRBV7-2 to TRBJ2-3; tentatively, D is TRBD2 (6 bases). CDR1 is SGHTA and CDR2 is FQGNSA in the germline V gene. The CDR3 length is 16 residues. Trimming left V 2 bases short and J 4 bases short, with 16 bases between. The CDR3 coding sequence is TGTGCCAGCAGCTTACGGTCCGGCGGGGCCGCAGATACGCAGTATTTT. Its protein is CASSLRSGGAADTQYF.

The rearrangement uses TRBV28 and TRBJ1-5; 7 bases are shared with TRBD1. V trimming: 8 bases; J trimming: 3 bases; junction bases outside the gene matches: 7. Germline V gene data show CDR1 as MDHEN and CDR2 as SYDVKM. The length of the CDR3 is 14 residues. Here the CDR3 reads CASQGGGVNQPQHF. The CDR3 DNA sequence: TGTGCCAGCCAAGGGGGCGGTGTCAATCAGCCCCAGCATTTT.

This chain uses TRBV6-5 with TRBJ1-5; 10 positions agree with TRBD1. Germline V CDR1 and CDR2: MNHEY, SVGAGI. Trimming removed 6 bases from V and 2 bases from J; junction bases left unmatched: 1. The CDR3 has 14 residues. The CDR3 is CASRDRGGNQPQHF. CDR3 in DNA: TGTGCCAGCAGGGACAGGGGGGGCAATCAGCCCCAGCATTTT.

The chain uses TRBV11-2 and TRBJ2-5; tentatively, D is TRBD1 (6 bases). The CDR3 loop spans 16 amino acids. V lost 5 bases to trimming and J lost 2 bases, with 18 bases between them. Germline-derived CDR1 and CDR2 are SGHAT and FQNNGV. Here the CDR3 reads CASSHKVRTAQETQYF. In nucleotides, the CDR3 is TGTGCCAGCAGCCACAAGGTTAGGACAGCGCAAGAGACCCAGTACTTC.

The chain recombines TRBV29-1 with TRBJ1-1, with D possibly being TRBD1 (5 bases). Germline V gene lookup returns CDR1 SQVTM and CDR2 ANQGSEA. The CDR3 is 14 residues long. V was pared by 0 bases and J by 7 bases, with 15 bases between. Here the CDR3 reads CSVEDRGRGYEAFF. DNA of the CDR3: TGCAGCGTTGAAGATCGGGGGAGGGGATATGAAGCTTTCTTT.

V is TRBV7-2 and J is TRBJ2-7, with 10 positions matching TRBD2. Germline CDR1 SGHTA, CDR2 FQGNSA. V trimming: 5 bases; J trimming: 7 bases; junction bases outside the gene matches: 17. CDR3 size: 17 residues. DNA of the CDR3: TGTGCCAGCAGCACCAGGACTAGCGGAGACCTGGGGAGGGAGCAGTACTTC. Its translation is CASSTRTSGDLGREQYF. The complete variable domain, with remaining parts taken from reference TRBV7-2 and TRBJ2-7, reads GAGVSQSPSNKVTEKGKDVELRCDPISGHTALYWYRQSLGQGLEFLIYFQGNSAPDKSGLPSDRFSAERTGGSVSTLTIQRTQQEDSAVYLCASSTRTSGDLGREQYFGPGTRLTVT.

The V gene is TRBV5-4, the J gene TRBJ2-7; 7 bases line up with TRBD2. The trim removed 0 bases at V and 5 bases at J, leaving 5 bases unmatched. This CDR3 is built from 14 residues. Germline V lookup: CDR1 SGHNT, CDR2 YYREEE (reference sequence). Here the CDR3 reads CASSLGGGKNEQYF. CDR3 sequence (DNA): TGTGCCAGCAGCTTGGGGGGAGGGAAGAACGAGCAGTACTTC.

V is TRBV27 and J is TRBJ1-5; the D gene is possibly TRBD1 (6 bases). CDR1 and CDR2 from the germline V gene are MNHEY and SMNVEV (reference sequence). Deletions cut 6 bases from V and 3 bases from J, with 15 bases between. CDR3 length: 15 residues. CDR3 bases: TGTGCCAGCAGACTCCAAGGGGGTCCCAATCAGCCCCAGCATTTT. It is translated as CASRLQGGPNQPQHF.

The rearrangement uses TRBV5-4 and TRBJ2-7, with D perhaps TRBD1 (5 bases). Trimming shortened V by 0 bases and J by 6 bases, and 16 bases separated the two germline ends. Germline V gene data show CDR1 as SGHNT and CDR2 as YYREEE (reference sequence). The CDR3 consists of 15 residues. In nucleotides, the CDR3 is TGTGCCAGCAGCTTGGACTTCGCAGGGTACTCCGAGCAGTACTTC. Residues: CASSLDFAGYSEQYF.

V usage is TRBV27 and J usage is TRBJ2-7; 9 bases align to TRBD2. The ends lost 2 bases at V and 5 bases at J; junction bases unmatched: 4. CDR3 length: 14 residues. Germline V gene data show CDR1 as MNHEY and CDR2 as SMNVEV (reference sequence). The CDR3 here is CASSLAGGYHEQYF. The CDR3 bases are TGTGCCAGCAGTTTAGCGGGAGGGTACCACGAGCAGTACTTC.

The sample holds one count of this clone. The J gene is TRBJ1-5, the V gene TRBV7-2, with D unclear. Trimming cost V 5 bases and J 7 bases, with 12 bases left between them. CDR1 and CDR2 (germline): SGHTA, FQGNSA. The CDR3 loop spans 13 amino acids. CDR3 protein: CASSVETWQPQHF. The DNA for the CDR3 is TGTGCCAGCAGCGTCGAGACTTGGCAGCCCCAGCATTTT.

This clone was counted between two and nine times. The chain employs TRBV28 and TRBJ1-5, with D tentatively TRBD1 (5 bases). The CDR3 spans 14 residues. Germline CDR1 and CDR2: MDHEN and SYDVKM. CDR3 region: CGAGPQVGFQPQHF. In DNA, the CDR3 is TGTGGCGCAGGGCCCCAAGTAGGGTTCCAGCCCCAGCATTTT.

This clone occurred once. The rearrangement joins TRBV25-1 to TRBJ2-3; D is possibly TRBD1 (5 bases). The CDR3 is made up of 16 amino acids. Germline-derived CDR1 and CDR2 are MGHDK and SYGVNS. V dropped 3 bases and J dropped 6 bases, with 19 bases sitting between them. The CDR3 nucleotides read TGTGCCAGCAGTGAGGAAAAGGGGAAGGGGTCGGATACGCAGTATTTT. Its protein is CASSEEKGKGSDTQYF.

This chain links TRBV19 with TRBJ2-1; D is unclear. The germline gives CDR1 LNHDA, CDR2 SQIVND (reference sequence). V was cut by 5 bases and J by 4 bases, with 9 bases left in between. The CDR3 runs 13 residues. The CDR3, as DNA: TGTGCCAGTAGTTTAGGAGTATACAATGAGCAGTTCTTC. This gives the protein CASSLGVYNEQFF.

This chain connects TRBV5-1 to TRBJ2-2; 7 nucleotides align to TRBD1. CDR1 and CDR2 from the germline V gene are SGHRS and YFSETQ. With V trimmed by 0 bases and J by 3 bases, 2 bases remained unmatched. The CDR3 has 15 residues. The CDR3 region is CASSLAGTDTGELFF. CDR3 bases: TGCGCCAGCAGCTTGGCCGGGACAGACACCGGGGAGCTGTTTTTT.

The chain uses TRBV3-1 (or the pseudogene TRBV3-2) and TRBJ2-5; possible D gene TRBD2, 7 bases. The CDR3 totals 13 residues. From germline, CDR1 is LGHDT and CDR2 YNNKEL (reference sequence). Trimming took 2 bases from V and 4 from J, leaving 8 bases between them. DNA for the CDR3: TGTGCCAGCAGCCAAAGGGGGGGAGAGACCCAGTACTTC. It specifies CASSQRGGETQYF.

CDR3 region: CASSQRTGVSEQYF. The DNA for the CDR3 is TGTGCCAGCAGTCAGCGGACAGGGGTCTCCGAGCAGTACTTC. V and J are TRBV28 and TRBJ2-7; 9 nucleotides align to TRBD1. Unmatched junction bases numbered 8, after V lost 5 bases and J lost 6 bases. This CDR3 spans 14 amino acids. In germline, CDR1 is MDHEN, CDR2 SYDVKM.

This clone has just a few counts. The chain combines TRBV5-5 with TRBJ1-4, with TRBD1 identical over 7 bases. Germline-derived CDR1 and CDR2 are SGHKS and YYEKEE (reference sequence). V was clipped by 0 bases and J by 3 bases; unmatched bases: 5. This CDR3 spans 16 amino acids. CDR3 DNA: TGTGCCAGCAGCTTGGCCCTGGACAGGTCTAATGAAAAACTGTTTTTT. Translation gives CASSLALDRSNEKLFF.

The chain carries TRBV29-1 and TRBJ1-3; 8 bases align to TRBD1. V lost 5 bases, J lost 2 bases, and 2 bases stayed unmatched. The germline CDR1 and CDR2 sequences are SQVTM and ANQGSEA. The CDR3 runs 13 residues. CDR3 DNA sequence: TGCAGCGTTAGCAGGGGGCCTGGAAACACCATATATTTT. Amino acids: CSVSRGPGNTIYF.

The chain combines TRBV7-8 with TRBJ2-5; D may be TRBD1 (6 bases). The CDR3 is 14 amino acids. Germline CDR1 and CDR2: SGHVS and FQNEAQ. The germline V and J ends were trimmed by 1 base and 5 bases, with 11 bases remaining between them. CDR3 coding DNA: TGTGCCAGCAGCTTAGGAACAGGGTCCGAGACCCAGTACTTC. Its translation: CASSLGTGSETQYF.

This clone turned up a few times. CDR3 nucleotides: TGCAGTGCTAGTGCCCCGGGATTTTATGGCTACACCTTC. It translates to CSASAPGFYGYTF. The chain couples TRBV20-1 to TRBJ1-2; D call uncertain. The germline V gene encodes CDR1 DFQATT and CDR2 SNEGSKA (reference sequence). V gave up 3 bases and J gave up 5 bases, with 13 bases separating them. This CDR3 has 13 amino acids.